This passage covers 3 T cell receptor beta chains from one sample sequenced in a study of shared clonotypes between healthy human individuals. Clones were read by immunoSEQ multiplex PCR, and TCRdb kept only the in-frame ones, dropping some. The sample contains roughly 2.5 million clones, more than 90% of which appear only once. The sequenced sample was naive CD4+ T cells sorted from blood. Subset of the sample: CD45RA+ positively selected. The receptors here all came from a man in his late teens or twenties in good health.

Of note for this clone: This sample also contains other DNA sequences that code for the same CDR3. V is TRBV7-6 and J is TRBJ1-1; D is perhaps TRBD1 (5 bases). Germline CDR1 reads SGHVS; CDR2 reads FNYEAQ. This CDR3 is built from 13 residues. V lost 2 bases to trimming and J lost 4 bases, with 8 bases between them. The CDR3 coding sequence is TGTGCCAGCAGCTTACAGGGCGGCACTGAAGCTTTCTTT. Translated, it gives CASSLQGGTEAFF.

This clone appeared a few times. The sample holds other DNA sequences that translate to the same CDR3. The J gene is TRBJ1-5, the V gene TRBV5-1, with TRBD1 matching 7 bases. V dropped 1 base and J dropped 5; count of bases not matched to a gene: 3. The V gene's germline CDR1 is SGHRS and CDR2 YFSETQ. The CDR3 consists of 14 residues. CDR3 region: CASSLTGVDQPQHF. CDR3 nucleotides: TGCGCCAGCAGCTTGACAGGGGTCGATCAGCCCCAGCATTTT.

The J gene is TRBJ2-7, the V gene TRBV11-1, with 10 positions matching TRBD1. The germline V gene encodes CDR1 SGHAT and CDR2 FQDESV (reference sequence). The CDR3 is 14 amino acids. The V gene end was trimmed by 4 bases and the J gene end by 3 bases; junction bases not matched to a gene: 3. For the CDR3, the DNA is TGTGCCAGCAGCTGGGGACAGGGGTACTACGAGCAGTACTTC. Residues: CASSWGQGYYEQYF.